Following are 31 T cell receptor beta chains from one sample sequenced in a study of blood T cell repertoires in COVID-19. Measured with immunoSEQ multiplex PCR; TCRdb has only the in-frame clones, and not every one. Of 90,000 to 120,000 clones in the sample, about 90% are singletons; the top ten hold around 1.2%. The specimen sequenced was peripheral blood. The receptors come from a woman in her twenties or thirties with acute or convalescent COVID-19.

The V call is TRBV18, the J call TRBJ1-2, with a tentative D call TRBD1 (6 bases). CDR3 length: 15 amino acids. V lost 6 bases to trimming and J lost 7 bases, with 21 bases between them. Germline-derived CDR1 and CDR2 are KGHSH and LQKENI. DNA for the CDR3: TGTGCCAGCTCCCCAACCAGACAGGAAAGTTCTGGCTACACCTTC. Translated, it gives CASSPTRQESSGYTF.

This rearrangement joins TRBV4-3 to TRBJ1-6, with D possibly matching TRBD1 (5 bases). V gave up 1 base and J gave up 8 bases, with 15 bases separating them. Germline CDR1 and CDR2: LGHNA and YSLEER. This CDR3 is built from 16 residues. The CDR3 sequence: CASSQGGREGYSPLHF. CDR3 sequence (DNA): TGCGCCAGCAGCCAAGGGGGCAGGGAAGGGTATTCACCCCTCCACTTT.

V usage is TRBV15 and J usage is TRBJ2-3; tentative D call: TRBD2 (6 bases). This CDR3 has 15 amino acids. The germline V and J ends were trimmed by 0 bases and 5 bases, with 12 bases remaining between them. Germline-derived CDR1 and CDR2 are LNHNV and YYDKDF (reference sequence). CDR3 in amino acids: CATSREIGGLDTQYF. The CDR3 bases are TGTGCCACCAGCAGAGAGATCGGAGGGCTAGATACGCAGTATTTT.

The chain carries TRBV2 and TRBJ1-2, with 8 nucleotides matching TRBD1. Germline CDR1 is SNHLY and CDR2 is FYNNEI. The CDR3 spans 16 residues. J gave up 3 bases and V 1 base, and 7 bases lay outside the gene matches. CDR3 residues: CASSEEFDRGYYGYTF. CDR3 bases: TGTGCCAGCAGTGAAGAGTTCGACAGGGGCTACTATGGCTACACCTTC.

J is TRBJ2-2 and V is TRBV19, with D unclear. V was pared by 5 bases and J by 5 bases, with 15 bases between. Per germline, CDR1 LNHDA and CDR2 SQIVND (reference sequence). The CDR3 runs to 15 residues. CDR3 sequence: CASSPLARVTGELFF. The CDR3 DNA reads as TGTGCCAGTAGTCCCCTCGCCCGAGTGACCGGGGAGCTGTTTTTT.

The chain employs TRBV7-8 and TRBJ1-4, with D unclear. With 4 bases removed from V and 3 bases from J, the gap between germline ends came to 12 bases. Germline V gives CDR1 SGHVS, CDR2 FQNEAQ. CDR3 length: 15 amino acids. The CDR3 is CASSSKEAANEKLFF. The CDR3 region has the DNA TGTGCCAGCAGCTCCAAGGAGGCGGCTAATGAAAAACTGTTTTTT.

This clone has more than one count but fewer than ten. Germline and junction disagree at one end, which may indicate a read error. The chain employs TRBV10-2 and TRBJ2-7; 7 bases match TRBD2. Germline CDR1 and CDR2: WSHSY and SAAADI. CDR3 size: 13 residues. CDR3 amino acids: CASSRGRGYGQYF. CDR3 DNA: TGCGCCAGCAGTCGCGGGAGAGGCTACGGGCAGTACTTC.

This clone was seen once. CDR3 DNA sequence: TGTGCCACCAGTGAAGAGGTGAATGAGCAGTTCTTC. Its protein product is CATSEEVNEQFF. The genes are TRBV24-1 and TRBJ2-1; no firm D call. Germline V gives CDR1 KGHDR, CDR2 SFDVKD. The CDR3 sequence is 12 residues long. V dropped 4 bases and J dropped 7 bases, with 7 bases sitting between them.

The chain carries TRBV2 and TRBJ1-4, with D unresolved. This CDR3 is built from 16 residues. Germline V lookup: CDR1 SNHLY, CDR2 FYNNEI. V gave up 8 bases and J gave up 0 bases, with 16 bases separating them. The CDR3 sequence is CASVLVGFSTNEKLFF. The CDR3 DNA is TGTGCCAGCGTACTGGTTGGTTTCTCAACTAATGAAAAACTGTTTTTT.

The rearrangement uses TRBV14 and TRBJ2-2, with no clear D. CDR1 and CDR2 from the germline V gene are SGHDN and FVKESK. The CDR3 consists of 13 residues. The V and J ends lost 1 base and 6 bases respectively, with 6 bases between them. CDR3 nucleotides: TGTGCCAGCAGCCAAGTATATGCCGGGGAGCTGTTTTTT. It translates to CASSQVYAGELFF.

The genes are TRBV6-5 and TRBJ1-4; no reliable D call. The V and J ends lost 6 bases and 2 bases respectively, with 13 bases between them. Germline V gene sequence: CDR1 MNHEY, CDR2 SVGAGI. The CDR3 is 15 residues long. The CDR3 nucleotides read TGTGCCAGCAGGAGTCCGGCGAGGACTAATGAAAAACTGTTTTTT. The encoded protein is CASRSPARTNEKLFF.

V usage is TRBV2 and J usage is TRBJ2-7; TRBD1 matches at 7 bases. Unmatched junction bases numbered 22, after V lost 8 bases and J lost 3 bases. The germline V gene encodes CDR1 SNHLY and CDR2 FYNNEI. The CDR3 covers 18 residues. The CDR3 sequence: CASGYREGAAYRDYEQYF. The DNA of the CDR3 is TGTGCCAGCGGATATCGAGAGGGGGCCGCTTATAGAGACTACGAGCAGTACTTC.

The count of this clone is one. V and J are TRBV10-2 and TRBJ1-5; unclear D gene. The V end was cut by 6 bases, the J end by 5 bases, with 14 bases between. The CDR3 loop spans 14 amino acids. Germline V CDR1 and CDR2: WSHSY, SAAADI. The CDR3 DNA reads as TGCGCCAGCAGCCTTCAGGCCGGGGATCAGCCCCAGCATTTT. This gives the protein CASSLQAGDQPQHF.

The chain links TRBV7-9 to TRBJ2-7; D is possibly TRBD1 (5 bases). This CDR3 is built from 13 residues. Looked up from germline, CDR1 is SEHNR and CDR2 is FQNEAQ (reference sequence). The V end was cut by 5 bases, the J end by 1 base, with 9 bases between. The CDR3: CASSQDSSYEQYF. The CDR3 DNA reads as TGTGCCAGCAGCCAAGACAGTTCCTACGAGCAGTACTTC.

This chain connects TRBV9 to TRBJ1-3; no clear D gene. Deletions cut 0 bases from V and 4 bases from J, with 11 bases between. This CDR3 comprises 15 residues. Germline CDR1 is SGDLS and CDR2 is YYNGEE. The CDR3 DNA reads TGTGCCAGCAGCGTAGACCTGGTTCGGGGAAACACCATATATTTT. This codes for CASSVDLVRGNTIYF.

The rearrangement joins TRBV28 to TRBJ2-5; D gene unclear. This CDR3 spans 13 amino acids. Trimming took 9 bases from V and 4 from J, leaving 15 bases between them. Germline values: CDR1 MDHEN, CDR2 SYDVKM. CDR3 sequence: CASQPVFTETQYF. In nucleotides, the CDR3 is TGTGCCAGTCAACCGGTTTTCACAGAGACCCAGTACTTC. The full variable domain, its missing parts supplied by reference TRBV28 and TRBJ2-5, is DVKVTQSSRYLVKRTGEKVFLECVQDMDHENMFWYRQDPGLGLRLIYFSYDVKMKEKGDIPEGYSVSREKKERFSLILESASTNQTSMYLCASQPVFTETQYFGPGTRLLVL.

This chain links TRBV9 with TRBJ2-5, with D tentatively TRBD1 (6 bases). V lost 4 bases, J lost 4 bases, and 17 bases lay in between. The CDR3 is 15 residues long. Germline V gene sequence: CDR1 SGDLS, CDR2 YYNGEE. CDR3 residues: CASSPRQGQRETQYF. As DNA, the CDR3 is TGTGCCAGCAGCCCACGTCAGGGGCAGAGAGAGACCCAGTACTTC.

The rearrangement joins TRBV5-1 to TRBJ2-2, with 8 bases that match TRBD1. V dropped 0 bases and J dropped 6; count of bases not matched to a gene: 4. The CDR3 consists of 15 residues. Germline loops: CDR1 SGHRS, CDR2 YFSETQ. The CDR3 region is CASSLGQGASGELFF. For the CDR3, the DNA is TGCGCCAGCAGCTTGGGGCAGGGGGCGTCCGGGGAGCTGTTTTTT.

The rearrangement uses TRBV4-1 and TRBJ2-7; D call uncertain. Trimming left V 3 bases short and J 5 bases short, with 14 bases between. The CDR3 has 14 residues. In germline, CDR1 is MGHRA, CDR2 YSYEKL. The CDR3 bases are TGCGCCAGCAGCCACGGTGGCAGGTTCAACGAGCAGTACTTC. Protein sequence: CASSHGGRFNEQYF.

The rearrangement joins TRBV7-8 to TRBJ1-2; the match to TRBD1 covers 7 bases. After removal of 1 base from V and 4 bases from J, the junction contained 9 bases not matched to a gene. CDR3 length: 16 amino acids. The germline V gene has CDR1 SGHVS and CDR2 FQNEAQ. The CDR3 bases are TGTGCCAGCAGCTTAGGATCAACAGGGGATCTCTATGGCTACACCTTC. It encodes CASSLGSTGDLYGYTF.

This clone has only one observation. This sequence joins TRBV5-1 and TRBJ2-7, with a tentative D call TRBD1 (6 bases). With 4 bases removed from V and 5 bases from J, the gap between germline ends came to 16 bases. There are 14 residues in the CDR3. The germline V gene encodes CDR1 SGHRS and CDR2 YFSETQ. The CDR3 DNA follows: TGCGCCAGCAGCGTGCCCAGGGGCGCCCACGAGCAGTACTTC. Amino acids: CASSVPRGAHEQYF.

The chain couples TRBV19 to TRBJ1-1; 7 nucleotides match TRBD1. With V trimmed by 3 bases and J by 2 bases, 9 bases remained unmatched. The germline V gene encodes CDR1 LNHDA and CDR2 SQIVND (reference sequence). CDR3 length: 16 residues. CDR3 in amino acids: CASSMRSRGFNTEAFF. The CDR3 DNA follows: TGTGCCAGTAGTATGAGGTCCAGGGGGTTTAACACTGAAGCTTTCTTT.

The chain has TRBV5-8 and TRBJ1-1; the match to TRBD1 covers 7 bases. Trimming at V came to 4 bases and at J to 5 bases, leaving 5 bases not matched to a gene. The CDR3 length is 13 residues. From germline, CDR1 is SGHTS and CDR2 YDEGEE. The CDR3 DNA sequence: TGTGCCAGCAGCAAACAGGGGAGTACTGAAGCTTTCTTT. It codes for CASSKQGSTEAFF. Using reference TRBV5-8 and TRBJ1-1 for the parts outside the CDR3, the full variable domain is EAGVTQSPTHLIKTRGQQATLRCSPISGHTSVYWYQQALGLGLQFLLWYDEGEERNRGNFPPRFSGRQFPNYSSELNVNALELEDSALYLCASSKQGSTEAFFGQGTRLTVV.

This sequence joins TRBV5-4 and TRBJ2-1; D might be TRBD2 (5 bases). The V end was cut by 6 bases, the J end by 1 base, with 11 bases between. CDR1 is SGHNT, CDR2 YYREEE, per germline (reference sequence). The CDR3 extends over 14 amino acids. The CDR3 here is CASISGGSYNEQFF. The CDR3 DNA reads TGTGCCAGCATCTCAGGAGGATCCTACAATGAGCAGTTCTTC.

The genes are TRBV3-1 (or the pseudogene TRBV3-2) and TRBJ1-1; possible D gene TRBD1, 6 bases. With 0 bases removed from V and 4 bases from J, the gap between germline ends came to 9 bases. Looked up from germline, CDR1 is LGHDT and CDR2 is YNNKEL (reference sequence). The CDR3 runs 14 residues. CDR3 sequence reads: CASSQDPGATEAFF. In nucleotides, the CDR3 is TGTGCCAGCAGCCAAGATCCAGGGGCCACTGAAGCTTTCTTT.

The V and J genes are TRBV9 and TRBJ1-6, with 7 bases that match TRBD1. Germline assignment: CDR1 SGDLS and CDR2 YYNGEE. The CDR3 sequence is 15 residues long. V trimming: 3 bases; J trimming: 8 bases; junction bases outside the gene matches: 8. CDR3 nucleotide sequence: TGTGCCAGCAGCGCAAGACAGGGTCCGGATTCACCCCTCCACTTT. It is translated as CASSARQGPDSPLHF. Using reference TRBV9 and TRBJ1-6 for the parts outside the CDR3, the full variable domain is DSGVTQTPKHLITATGQRVTLRCSPRSGDLSVYWYQQSLDQGLQFLIQYYNGEERAKGNILERFSAQQFPDLHSELNLSSLELGDSALYFCASSARQGPDSPLHFGNGTRLTVT.

CDR3 loop: CASSLWAMQGGAGNYGYTF. The CDR3 nucleotides read TGTGCCAGCAGTTTATGGGCTATGCAGGGAGGGGCAGGGAACTATGGCTACACCTTC. The chain joins TRBV28 to TRBJ1-2; D is perhaps TRBD1 (5 bases). The CDR3 extends over 19 amino acids. Germline loops: CDR1 MDHEN, CDR2 SYDVKM. Trimming pared 0 bases from V and 2 bases from J, leaving 22 bases between.

This sequence joins TRBV6-5 and TRBJ2-1; D remains unclear. This CDR3 contains 13 residues. The V gene lost 1 base and the J gene lost 8 bases, with 9 bases spanning the gap. The V gene's germline CDR1 is MNHEY and CDR2 SVGAGI. The CDR3 sequence is CASSYFPRDEQFF. CDR3 DNA: TGTGCCAGCAGTTACTTCCCTCGCGATGAGCAGTTCTTC.

As regards this clone: One end of the junction varies from germline; a read error may be responsible. This sequence joins TRBV28 and TRBJ1-5; TRBD1 might be the D (6 bases). The length of the CDR3 is 14 residues. Germline V CDR1 and CDR2: MDHEN, SYDVKM. CDR3 region: CASSLAGGNQPQHF. The CDR3 DNA sequence: TGTGCCAGCAGTTTAGCGGGGGGCAACCAGCCCCAGCATTTT.

This clone was recorded a few times. The chain couples TRBV7-9 to TRBJ2-7; 8 nucleotides match TRBD2. The CDR3 has 19 amino acids. After removal of 5 bases from V and 1 base from J, the junction contained 19 bases not matched to a gene. Germline V gene lookup returns CDR1 SEHNR and CDR2 FQNEAQ (reference sequence). This CDR3 reads CASSPLGRGAMRSSYEQYF. The CDR3 DNA reads as TGTGCCAGCAGCCCCCTTGGGCGGGGGGCCATGAGGAGTTCCTACGAGCAGTACTTC. The full variable domain, rest sourced from reference TRBV7-9 and TRBJ2-7, is DTGVSQNPRHKITKRGQNVTFRCDPISEHNRLYWYRQTLGQGPEFLTYFQNEAQLEKSRLLSDRFSAERPKGSFSTLEIQRTEQGDSAMYLCASSPLGRGAMRSSYEQYFGPGTRLTVT.

This chain connects TRBV19 to TRBJ1-3; possible D gene TRBD1, 5 bases. The germline V gene has CDR1 LNHDA and CDR2 SQIVND (reference sequence). CDR3 length: 16 amino acids. V shed 3 bases and J shed 0 bases, with 12 bases lying between them. DNA of the CDR3: TGTGCCAGTAGTATGTGGAGACAGCTCTCTGGAAACACCATATATTTT. Translated: CASSMWRQLSGNTIYF.